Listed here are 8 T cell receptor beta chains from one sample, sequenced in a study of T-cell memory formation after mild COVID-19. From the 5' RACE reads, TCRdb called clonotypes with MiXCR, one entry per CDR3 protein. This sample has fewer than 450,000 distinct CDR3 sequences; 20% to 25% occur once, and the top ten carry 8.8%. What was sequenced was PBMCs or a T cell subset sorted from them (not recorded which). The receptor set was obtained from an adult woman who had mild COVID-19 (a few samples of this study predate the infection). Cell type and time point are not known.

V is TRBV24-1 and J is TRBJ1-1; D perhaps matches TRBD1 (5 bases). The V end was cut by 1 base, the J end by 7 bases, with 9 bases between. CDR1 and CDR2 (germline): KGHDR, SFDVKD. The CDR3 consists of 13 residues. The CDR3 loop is CATSDFRGGEAFF. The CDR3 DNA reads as TGTGCCACCAGTGATTTTAGGGGTGGTGAAGCTTTCTTT.

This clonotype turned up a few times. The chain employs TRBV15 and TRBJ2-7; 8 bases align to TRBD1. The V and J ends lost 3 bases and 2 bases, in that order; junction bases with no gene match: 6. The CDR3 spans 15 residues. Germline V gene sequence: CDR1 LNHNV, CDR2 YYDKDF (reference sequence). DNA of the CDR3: TGTGCCACCAGCAGCCAGGACAGGGCCCCCTACGAGCAGTACTTC. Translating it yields CATSSQDRAPYEQYF. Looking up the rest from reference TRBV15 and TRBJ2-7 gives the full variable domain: DAMVIQNPRYQVTQFGKPVTLSCSQTLNHNVMYWYQQKSSQAPKLLFHYYDKDFNNEADTPDNFQSRRPNTSFCFLDIRSPGLGDTAMYLCATSSQDRAPYEQYFGPGTRLTVT.

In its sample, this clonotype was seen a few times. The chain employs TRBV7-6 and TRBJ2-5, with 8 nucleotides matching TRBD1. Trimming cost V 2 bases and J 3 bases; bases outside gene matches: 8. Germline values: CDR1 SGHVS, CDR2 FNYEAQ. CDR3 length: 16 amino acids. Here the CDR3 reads CASSLFASGGEETQYF. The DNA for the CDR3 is TGTGCCAGCAGCTTATTCGCTTCAGGGGGCGAAGAGACCCAGTACTTC.

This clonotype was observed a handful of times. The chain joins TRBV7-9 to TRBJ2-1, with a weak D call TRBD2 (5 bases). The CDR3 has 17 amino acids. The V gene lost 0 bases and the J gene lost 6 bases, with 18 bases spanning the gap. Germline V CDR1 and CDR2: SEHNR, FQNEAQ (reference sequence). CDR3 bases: TGTGCCAGCAGCTTAGCGTCCGAACGGGGATACCTCAATGAGCAGTTCTTC. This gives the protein CASSLASERGYLNEQFF.

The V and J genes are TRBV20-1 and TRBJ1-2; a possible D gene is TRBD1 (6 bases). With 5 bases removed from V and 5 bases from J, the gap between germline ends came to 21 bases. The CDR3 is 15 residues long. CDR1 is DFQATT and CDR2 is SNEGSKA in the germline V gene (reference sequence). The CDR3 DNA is TGCAGTGCTGCTCAGGCCAAGTCCAGGGGATATGGCTACACCTTC. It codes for CSAAQAKSRGYGYTF.

CDR3 loop: CASSQLAGSETQYF. The CDR3 bases are TGCGCCAGCAGCCAACTAGCGGGCAGCGAGACCCAGTACTTC. The chain is built from TRBV5-1 and TRBJ2-5, with 9 bases lining up with TRBD2. The CDR3 contains 14 residues. With V trimmed by 4 bases and J by 5 bases, 6 bases remained unmatched. Germline V gene lookup returns CDR1 SGHRS and CDR2 YFSETQ.

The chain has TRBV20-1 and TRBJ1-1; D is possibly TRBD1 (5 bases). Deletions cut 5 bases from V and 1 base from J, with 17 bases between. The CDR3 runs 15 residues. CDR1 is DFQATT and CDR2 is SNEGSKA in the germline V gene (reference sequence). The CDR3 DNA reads TGCAGTGCTCCCCCAAGCGGCGGGGGGAACACTGAAGCTTTCTTT. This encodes CSAPPSGGGNTEAFF.

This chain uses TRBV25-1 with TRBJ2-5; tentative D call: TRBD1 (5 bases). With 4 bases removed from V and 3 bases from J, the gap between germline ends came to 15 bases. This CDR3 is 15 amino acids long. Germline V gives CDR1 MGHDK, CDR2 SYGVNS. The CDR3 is CASSVPFWGEETQYF. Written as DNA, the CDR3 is TGTGCCAGCAGTGTTCCGTTCTGGGGCGAAGAGACCCAGTACTTC.